A single sample is the source of the 10 T cell receptor beta chains below, sequenced in a study of lymphopenia after photon versus proton radiotherapy. TCRdb's copy holds only in-frame clones and misses some; the assay was immunoSEQ multiplex PCR. Altogether roughly 29,000 clones are present, approximately 86% being singletons, with the ten largest covering around 50%. The specimen was peripheral blood, collected from a patient treated with proton-based radiotherapy. The source is a woman aged 55-75 years with cholangiocarcinoma. Some clones in this sample may be carry-over from other donors' samples.

This chain links TRBV11-2 with TRBJ2-7, with no clear D. Trimming stripped 2 bases from V and 0 bases from J, with 11 bases between. This CDR3 contains 15 residues. The germline gives CDR1 SGHAT, CDR2 FQNNGV. The CDR3 here is CASSLSSRVSYEQYF. DNA of the CDR3: TGTGCCAGCAGCTTAAGTTCAAGGGTCTCCTACGAGCAGTACTTC.

The rearrangement uses TRBV30 and TRBJ1-5; D is unclear. The CDR3 totals 13 residues. From germline, CDR1 is GTSNPN and CDR2 SVGIG (reference sequence). Trimming left V 0 bases short and J 9 bases short, with 12 bases between. CDR3 in amino acids: CAWSVTGSGPQHF. In nucleotides, the CDR3 is TGTGCCTGGAGTGTAACCGGGAGCGGGCCCCAGCATTTT. Based on the CDR3 plus reference TRBV30 and TRBJ1-5, the full variable domain is SQTIHQWPATLVQPVGSPLSLECTVEGTSNPNLYWYRQAAGRGLQLLFYSVGIGQISSEVPQNLSASRPQDRQFILSSKKLLLSDSGFYLCAWSVTGSGPQHFGDGTRLSIL.

Notes on this clone: Other nucleotide sequences from this sample produce the same CDR3. The genes are TRBV11-2 and TRBJ1-2; D remains unclear. Germline CDR1 SGHAT, CDR2 FQNNGV. V dropped 1 base and J dropped 8 bases, with 5 bases sitting between them. CDR3 length equals 11 residues. CDR3 in DNA: TGTGCCAGCAGCTTAGGCGGGGGCTACACCTTC. Translating it yields CASSLGGGYTF.

J is TRBJ1-2 and V is TRBV19; D possibly corresponds to TRBD1 (5 bases). The CDR3 is 14 residues long. CDR1 is LNHDA and CDR2 is SQIVND in the germline V gene (reference sequence). V lost 0 bases to trimming and J lost 2 bases, with 7 bases between them. CDR3 sequence reads: CASSIEAGNYGYTF. DNA for the CDR3: TGTGCCAGTAGTATAGAGGCAGGGAACTATGGCTACACCTTC. Filled out from reference TRBV19 and TRBJ1-2, the complete variable domain reads DGGITQSPKYLFRKEGQNVTLSCEQNLNHDAMYWYRQDPGQGLRLIYYSQIVNDFQKGDIAEGYSVSREKKESFPLTVTSAQKNPTAFYLCASSIEAGNYGYTFGSGTRLTVV.

The chain combines TRBV10-3 with TRBJ1-1, with a tentative D call TRBD1 (6 bases). This CDR3 has 13 residues. CDR1 and CDR2 (germline): ENHRY, SYGVKD. V lost 7 bases to trimming and J lost 3 bases, with 12 bases between them. CDR3 residues: CAITIQGDTEAFF. The CDR3 nucleotides read TGTGCCATCACTATACAGGGAGACACTGAAGCTTTCTTT.

The V call is TRBV6-1, the J call TRBJ1-2, with D perhaps matching TRBD1 (6 bases). The length of the CDR3 is 15 residues. Trimming removed 7 bases from V and 5 bases from J, with 20 bases in between. Per the germline V gene, CDR1 is MNHNS and CDR2 is SASEGT. CDR3 nucleotides: TGTGCCAGCACTGCGTCAAGGGGGACACCTTATGGCTACACCTTC. Translation gives CASTASRGTPYGYTF.

This clone was seen a handful of times. The chain links TRBV18 to TRBJ1-6; no clear D gene. The germline V gene encodes CDR1 KGHSH and CDR2 LQKENI. Trimming left V 8 bases short and J 9 bases short, with 17 bases between. The CDR3 extends over 14 amino acids. CDR3 sequence: CASRRGSESSPLHF. For the CDR3, the DNA is TGTGCCAGCCGCCGAGGGTCCGAGAGTTCACCCCTCCACTTT.

This chain joins TRBV12-5 and TRBJ1-1, with 7 bases that match TRBD1. The junction had 9 bases not matched to a gene; V was cut back by 7 bases and J by 4 bases. The length of the CDR3 is 14 residues. Germline-derived CDR1 and CDR2 are LGHNT and FRNRAP. The CDR3 is CASAKTGTVTEAFF. The CDR3 region has the DNA TGTGCTAGTGCCAAGACCGGGACAGTCACTGAAGCTTTCTTT.

The J gene is TRBJ2-2, the V gene TRBV7-2; 9 positions agree with TRBD1. Germline V gene sequence: CDR1 SGHTA, CDR2 FQGNSA. Losses at the gene ends were 5 bases for V and 4 bases for J; bases not matched to a gene: 11. The CDR3 sequence is 17 residues long. This CDR3 reads CASSADRGLGGTGELFF. CDR3 nucleotides: TGTGCCAGCAGCGCCGACAGGGGGTTGGGTGGCACCGGGGAGCTGTTTTTT.

V and J are TRBV7-9 and TRBJ1-3; D is unresolved. The length of the CDR3 is 17 residues. V was clipped by 1 base and J by 0 bases, with 13 bases between them. Germline values: CDR1 SEHNR, CDR2 FQNEAQ (reference sequence). This CDR3 reads CASSLGEGEYSGNTIYF. The CDR3 coding sequence is TGTGCCAGCAGCTTAGGGGAAGGCGAATACTCTGGAAACACCATATATTTT.